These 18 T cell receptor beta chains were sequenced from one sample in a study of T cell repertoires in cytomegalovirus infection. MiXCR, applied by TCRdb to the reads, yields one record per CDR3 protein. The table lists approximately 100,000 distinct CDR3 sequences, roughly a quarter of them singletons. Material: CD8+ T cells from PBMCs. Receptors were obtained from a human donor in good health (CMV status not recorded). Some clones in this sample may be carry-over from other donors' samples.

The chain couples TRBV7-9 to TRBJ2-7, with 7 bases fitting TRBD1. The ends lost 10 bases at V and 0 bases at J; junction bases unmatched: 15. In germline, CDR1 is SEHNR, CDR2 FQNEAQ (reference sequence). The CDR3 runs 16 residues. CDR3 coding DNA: TGTGCCAACACCCTTCGAGGACAGGACAACTCCTACGAGCAGTACTTC. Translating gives CANTLRGQDNSYEQYF.

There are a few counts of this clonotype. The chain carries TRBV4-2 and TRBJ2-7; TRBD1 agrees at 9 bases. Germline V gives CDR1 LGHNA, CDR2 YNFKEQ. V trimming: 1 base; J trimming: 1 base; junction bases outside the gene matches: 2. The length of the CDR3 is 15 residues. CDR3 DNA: TGTGCCAGCAGCCAAGCCGGGACAGGGTCCTACGAGCAGTACTTC. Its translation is CASSQAGTGSYEQYF.

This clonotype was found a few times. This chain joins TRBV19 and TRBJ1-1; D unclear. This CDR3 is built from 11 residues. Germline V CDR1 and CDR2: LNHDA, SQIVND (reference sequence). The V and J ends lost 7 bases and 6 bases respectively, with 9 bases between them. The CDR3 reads CASTGPPEAFF. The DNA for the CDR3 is TGTGCCAGTACCGGACCCCCTGAAGCTTTCTTT.

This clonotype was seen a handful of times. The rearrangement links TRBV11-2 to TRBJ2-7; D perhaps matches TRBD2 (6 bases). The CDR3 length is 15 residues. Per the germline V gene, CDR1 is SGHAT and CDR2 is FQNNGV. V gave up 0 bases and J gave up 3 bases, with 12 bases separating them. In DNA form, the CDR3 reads TGTGCCAGCAGCTTAGACCCCTCTAGCGACTACGAGCAGTACTTC. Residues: CASSLDPSSDYEQYF.

CDR3 protein: CANSKEGASSYNEQFF. Written as DNA, the CDR3 is TGTGCCAACTCGAAAGAGGGGGCCTCCTCCTACAATGAGCAGTTCTTC. The chain is built from TRBV28 and TRBJ2-1; TRBD1 aligns across 7 bases. The ends lost 10 bases at V and 0 bases at J; junction bases unmatched: 12. CDR1 MDHEN and CDR2 SYDVKM come from the germline V gene. The CDR3 is made up of 16 amino acids.

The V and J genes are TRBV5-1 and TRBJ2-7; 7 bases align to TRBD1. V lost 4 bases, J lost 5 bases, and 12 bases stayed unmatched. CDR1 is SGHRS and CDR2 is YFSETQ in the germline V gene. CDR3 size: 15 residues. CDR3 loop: CASSGWDSGQDEQYF. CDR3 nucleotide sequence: TGCGCCAGCAGCGGATGGGACAGTGGGCAAGACGAGCAGTACTTC.

The CDR3 DNA is TGTGCCAGCAGCCAAAAAGACAGGGGAGGCTACGAGCAGTACTTC. Its translation is CASSQKDRGGYEQYF. The V call is TRBV16, the J call TRBJ2-7, with 8 bases aligning to TRBD1. Germline trimming cut 2 bases from V and 3 bases from J; bases unmatched to any gene: 6. This CDR3 contains 15 residues. CDR1 KGHSY and CDR2 FQNENV come from the germline V gene.

The CDR3 nucleotides read TGCGCCAGCAGCTCAGGGCCGCACTACGAGCAGTACTTC. Amino acids: CASSSGPHYEQYF. This sequence joins TRBV5-1 and TRBJ2-7; maybe TRBD1 (5 bases). This CDR3 is 13 amino acids long. V shed 3 bases and J shed 3 bases, with 10 bases lying between them. In germline, CDR1 is SGHRS, CDR2 YFSETQ.

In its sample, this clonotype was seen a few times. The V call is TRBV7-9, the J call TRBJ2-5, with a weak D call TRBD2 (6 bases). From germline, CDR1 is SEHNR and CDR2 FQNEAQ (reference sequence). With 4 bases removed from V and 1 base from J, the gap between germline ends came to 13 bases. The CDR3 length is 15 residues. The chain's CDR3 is CASSSFGSFQETQYF. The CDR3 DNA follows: TGTGCCAGCAGCTCATTCGGGAGCTTCCAAGAGACCCAGTACTTC. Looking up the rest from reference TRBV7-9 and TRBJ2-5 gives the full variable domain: DTGVSQNPRHKITKRGQNVTFRCDPISEHNRLYWYRQTLGQGPEFLTYFQNEAQLEKSRLLSDRFSAERPKGSFSTLEIQRTEQGDSAMYLCASSSFGSFQETQYFGPGTRLLVL.

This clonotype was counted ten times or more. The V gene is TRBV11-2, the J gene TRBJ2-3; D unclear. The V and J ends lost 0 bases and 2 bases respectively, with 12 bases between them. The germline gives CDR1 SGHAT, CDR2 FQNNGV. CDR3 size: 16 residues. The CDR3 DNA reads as TGTGCCAGCAGCTTAGATGGAAATCCCCCCACAGATACGCAGTATTTT. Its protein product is CASSLDGNPPTDTQYF.

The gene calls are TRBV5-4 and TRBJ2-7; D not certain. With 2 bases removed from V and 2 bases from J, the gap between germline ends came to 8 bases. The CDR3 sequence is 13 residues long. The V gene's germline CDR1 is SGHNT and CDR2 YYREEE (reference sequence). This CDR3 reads CASSFGRAYEQYF. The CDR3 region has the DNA TGTGCCAGCAGCTTCGGACGGGCCTACGAGCAGTACTTC.

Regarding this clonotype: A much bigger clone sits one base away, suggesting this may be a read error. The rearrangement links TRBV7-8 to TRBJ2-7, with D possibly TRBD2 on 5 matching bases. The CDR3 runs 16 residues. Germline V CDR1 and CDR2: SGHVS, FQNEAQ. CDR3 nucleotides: TGTGCCAGCAGCCCGACGGGCAGCGTCGTTCGGGGAGAGCTGTACTTC. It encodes CASSPTGSVVRGELYF.

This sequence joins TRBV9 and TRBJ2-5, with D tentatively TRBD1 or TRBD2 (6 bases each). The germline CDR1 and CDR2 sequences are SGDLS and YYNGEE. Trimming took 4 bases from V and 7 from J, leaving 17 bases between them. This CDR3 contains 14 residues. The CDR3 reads CASSPSTRGGTQYF. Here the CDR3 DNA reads TGTGCCAGCAGCCCATCGACTAGAGGGGGGACCCAGTACTTC.

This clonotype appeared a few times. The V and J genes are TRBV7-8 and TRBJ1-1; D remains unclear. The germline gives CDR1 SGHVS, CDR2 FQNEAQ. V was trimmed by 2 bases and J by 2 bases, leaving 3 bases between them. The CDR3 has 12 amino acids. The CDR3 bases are TGTGCCAGCAGCTTATTTAACACTGAAGCTTTCTTT. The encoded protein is CASSLFNTEAFF.

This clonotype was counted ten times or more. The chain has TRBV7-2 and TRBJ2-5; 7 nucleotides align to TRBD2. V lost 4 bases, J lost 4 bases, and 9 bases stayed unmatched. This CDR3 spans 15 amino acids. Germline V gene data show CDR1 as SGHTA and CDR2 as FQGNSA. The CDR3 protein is CASSYAGTNGETQYF. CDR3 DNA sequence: TGTGCCAGCAGCTACGCTGGGACTAACGGAGAGACCCAGTACTTC.

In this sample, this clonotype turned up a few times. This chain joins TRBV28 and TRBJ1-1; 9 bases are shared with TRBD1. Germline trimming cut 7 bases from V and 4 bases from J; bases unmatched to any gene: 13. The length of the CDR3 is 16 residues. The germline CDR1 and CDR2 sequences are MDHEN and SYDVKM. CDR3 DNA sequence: TGTGCCAGCATCACCTTGACAGGGGGGAGGGTCACTGAAGCTTTCTTT. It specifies CASITLTGGRVTEAFF. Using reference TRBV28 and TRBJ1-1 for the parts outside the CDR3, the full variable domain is DVKVTQSSRYLVKRTGEKVFLECVQDMDHENMFWYRQDPGLGLRLIYFSYDVKMKEKGDIPEGYSVSREKKERFSLILESASTNQTSMYLCASITLTGGRVTEAFFGQGTRLTVV.

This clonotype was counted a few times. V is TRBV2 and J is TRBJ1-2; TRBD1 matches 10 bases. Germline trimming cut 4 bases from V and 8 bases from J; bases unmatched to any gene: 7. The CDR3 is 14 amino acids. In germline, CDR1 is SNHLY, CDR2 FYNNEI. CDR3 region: CASSGTGGIDGYTF. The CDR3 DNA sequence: TGTGCCAGCAGTGGGACAGGGGGAATCGACGGCTACACCTTC.

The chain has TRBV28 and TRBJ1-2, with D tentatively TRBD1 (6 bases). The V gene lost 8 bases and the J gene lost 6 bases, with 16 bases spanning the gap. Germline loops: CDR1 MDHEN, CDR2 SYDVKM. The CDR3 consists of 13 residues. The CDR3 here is CASVYGGRDGYTF. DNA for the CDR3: TGTGCCAGCGTGTACGGGGGGCGAGATGGCTACACCTTC.